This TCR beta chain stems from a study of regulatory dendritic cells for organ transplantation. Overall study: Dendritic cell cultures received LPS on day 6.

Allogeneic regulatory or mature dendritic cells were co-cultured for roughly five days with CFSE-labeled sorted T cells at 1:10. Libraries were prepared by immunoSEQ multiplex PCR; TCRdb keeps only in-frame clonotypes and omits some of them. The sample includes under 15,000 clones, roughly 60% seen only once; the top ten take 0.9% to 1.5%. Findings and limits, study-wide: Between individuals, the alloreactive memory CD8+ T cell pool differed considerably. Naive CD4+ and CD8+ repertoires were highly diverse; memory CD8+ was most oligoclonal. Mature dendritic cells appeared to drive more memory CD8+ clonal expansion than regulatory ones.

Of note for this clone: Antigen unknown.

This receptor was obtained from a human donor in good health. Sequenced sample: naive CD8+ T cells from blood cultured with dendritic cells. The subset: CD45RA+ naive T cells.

CDR3 protein: CASSPSGGASSYEQYF. DNA for the CDR3: TGCGCCAGCAGCCCGAGCGGCGGGGCGAGCTCCTACGAGCAGTACTTC. The V gene is TRBV4-1, the J gene TRBJ2-7, with D possibly matching TRBD2 (6 bases). The length of the CDR3 is 16 residues. Deletions cut 4 bases from V and 0 bases from J, with 16 bases between. Germline-derived CDR1 and CDR2 are MGHRA and YSYEKL.